This T cell receptor (beta chain) comes out of a study of cytomegalovirus exposure and HLA in healthy donors. Germline CDR1 MNHEY, CDR2 SMNVEV (reference sequence). This CDR3 region has 14 residues. With 6 bases removed from V and 0 bases from J, the gap between germline ends came to 6 bases. General study points: Cytomegalovirus status was reportedly diagnosed by the classifier with high sensitivity and specificity. Later analysis showed most CMV-associated TCR beta chains appearing HLA-restricted. Highly shared sequence variants in one cluster were likely a sequencing artifact.

PCR involved 60 Vbeta and 13 Jbeta primers. Measured with immunoSEQ multiplex PCR; TCRdb has only the in-frame clones, and not every one. The sample includes around 300,000 clones, under 80% seen only once; the top ten take 2% to 2.5%. In regard to this clone: Antigen specificity is unknown.

This chain uses TRBV27 with TRBJ2-6; D possibly corresponds to TRBD1 (6 bases). Sequencing input: PBMCs. This sequence was found in a female donor in good health and CMV-seronegative. The CDR3 spells CASRGGSGANVLTF. As DNA, the CDR3 is TGTGCCAGCAGAGGGGGCTCTGGGGCCAACGTCCTGACTTTC.